The rows below give T cell receptor beta chains drawn from one sample of a study of blood T cell repertoires in COVID-19. The repertoire was sequenced with immunoSEQ multiplex PCR; TCRdb's copy has only in-frame clones and lacks some. The data show around 400,000 clones, 70% to 90% seen once. The sequenced sample consisted of PBMCs or T cells enriched from blood (not recorded which). The receptors stem from a woman younger than 35 who had been exposed to COVID-19. Both conserved end residues are part of each CDR3. Fields, in order: clone size, J gene, D gene, V gene, CDR3 DNA, CDR3 protein. The D gene is left open where the match is weak. A row's size may be missing; if present it is once, few, many or a size class.

clone size: .
J gene: TRBJ2-1
D gene: TRBD2
V gene: TRBV18
CDR3 DNA: TGTGCCAGCTCACCACCAAGCGGGAGAGACAATGAGCAGTTCTTC
CDR3 protein: CASSPPSGRDNEQFF

clone size: .
J gene: TRBJ2-2
D gene: .
V gene: TRBV30
CDR3 DNA: TGTGCCTGGACCCCGGGCACCGGGGAGCTGTTTTTT
CDR3 protein: CAWTPGTGELFF

clone size: .
J gene: TRBJ1-1
D gene: .
V gene: TRBV21-1
CDR3 DNA: TGTGCCAGCAGCTTTGGGGACAGGGGTGACACTGAAGCTTTCTTT
CDR3 protein: CASSFGDRGDTEAFF

clone size: once
J gene: TRBJ2-7
D gene: .
V gene: TRBV30
CDR3 DNA: TGTGCCTGGAGTGCCCAGGGTGTCGAGCAGTACTTC
CDR3 protein: CAWSAQGVEQYF

clone size: .
J gene: TRBJ1-1
D gene: TRBD1
V gene: TRBV9
CDR3 DNA: TGTGCCAGCAGCGTAAATCCGGGACAGGGCAACTACCTCGAAGAGGCTTTCTTT
CDR3 protein: CASSVNPGQGNYLEEAFF

clone size: .
J gene: TRBJ2-3
D gene: TRBD2
V gene: TRBV5-1
CDR3 DNA: TGCGCCAGCAGCTTCGGACTAGCGGTGACGACAGATACGCAGTATTTT
CDR3 protein: CASSFGLAVTTDTQYF

clone size: .
J gene: TRBJ2-1
D gene: TRBD2
V gene: TRBV19
CDR3 DNA: TGTGCCAGTAGCCACGGACTAGCGGGGGGCTTACATGAGCAGTTCTTC
CDR3 protein: CASSHGLAGGLHEQFF

clone size: .
J gene: TRBJ1-5
D gene: TRBD1
V gene: TRBV18
CDR3 DNA: TGTGCCAGCTCAAGGACAGGGAGCAATCAGCCCCAGCATTTT
CDR3 protein: CASSRTGSNQPQHF

clone size: few
J gene: TRBJ2-7
D gene: TRBD2
V gene: TRBV5-4
CDR3 DNA: TGTGCCAGCAGCTTGGTAGTGCTAGCGGGAGTATCCTACGAGCAGTACTTC
CDR3 protein: CASSLVVLAGVSYEQYF

clone size: .
J gene: TRBJ2-2
D gene: .
V gene: TRBV4-1
CDR3 DNA: TGCGCCAGCAGCCAGAGAGCGGGGGCGGGACAGATTACCGGGGAGCTGTTTTTT
CDR3 protein: CASSQRAGAGQITGELFF

clone size: .
J gene: TRBJ1-5
D gene: .
V gene: TRBV5-6
CDR3 DNA: TGTGCCAGCAGCTCGGGAAATCAGCCCCAGCATTTT
CDR3 protein: CASSSGNQPQHF

clone size: .
J gene: TRBJ2-1
D gene: TRBD1
V gene: TRBV11-3
CDR3 DNA: TGTGCCAGCAGCCCGGGACAGGGATCCTACAATGAGCAGTTCTTC
CDR3 protein: CASSPGQGSYNEQFF

clone size: .
J gene: TRBJ1-4
D gene: .
V gene: TRBV3-1/TRBV3-2
CDR3 DNA: TGTGCCAGCAGCTTAAATCGCCGAAGCGAAAAACTGTTTTTT
CDR3 protein: CASSLNRRSEKLFF

clone size: .
J gene: TRBJ2-7
D gene: .
V gene: TRBV29-1
CDR3 DNA: TGCAGCGCCGCCGGGACACGACCCTACGAGCAGTACTTC
CDR3 protein: CSAAGTRPYEQYF

clone size: .
J gene: TRBJ2-1
D gene: .
V gene: TRBV30
CDR3 DNA: TGTGCCTGGAGTGTACTCCCCTCCAATGAGCAGTTCTTC
CDR3 protein: CAWSVLPSNEQFF

clone size: .
J gene: TRBJ2-5
D gene: TRBD1
V gene: TRBV3-1/TRBV3-2
CDR3 DNA: TGTGCCAGCAGCCCGGGACAGGGGTCCCAAGAGACCCAGTACTTC
CDR3 protein: CASSPGQGSQETQYF

clone size: .
J gene: TRBJ2-1
D gene: .
V gene: TRBV7-3
CDR3 DNA: TGTGCCAGCAGCTCACCTATGTTCTCCAATGAGCAGTTCTTC
CDR3 protein: CASSSPMFSNEQFF

clone size: once
J gene: TRBJ1-2
D gene: .
V gene: TRBV28
CDR3 DNA: TGTGCCAGCAGTTTTCTCTGGGGACGGGGGAACTATGGCTACACCTTC
CDR3 protein: CASSFLWGRGNYGYTF

clone size: .
J gene: TRBJ2-1
D gene: .
V gene: TRBV11-2
CDR3 DNA: TGTGCCAGCGCAGTATTGAGGCTCCGGGGCTACAATGAGCAGTTCTTC
CDR3 protein: CASAVLRLRGYNEQFF

clone size: .
J gene: TRBJ1-1
D gene: .
V gene: TRBV7-9
CDR3 DNA: TGTGCCAGCAGCTTACTACAGTCTCCTGAAGCTTTCTTT
CDR3 protein: CASSLLQSPEAFF

clone size: once
J gene: TRBJ1-5
D gene: TRBD1
V gene: TRBV6-1
CDR3 DNA: TGTGCCAGCAGTGAAGCAGGGGGCCTGAATCAGCCCCAGCATTTT
CDR3 protein: CASSEAGGLNQPQHF

clone size: .
J gene: TRBJ1-1
D gene: .
V gene: TRBV6-5
CDR3 DNA: TGTGCCAGCCAGGAGGTATTCATGAACACTGAAGCTTTCTTT
CDR3 protein: CASQEVFMNTEAFF

clone size: .
J gene: TRBJ2-1
D gene: TRBD1
V gene: TRBV24-1
CDR3 DNA: TGTGCCACCAGTGATCGAAGGGGACAGGGAAATGAGCAGTTCTTC
CDR3 protein: CATSDRRGQGNEQFF

clone size: once
J gene: TRBJ1-2
D gene: TRBD1
V gene: TRBV7-9
CDR3 DNA: TGTGCCAGCAGTCGGGACAGGGGAGCTAACTATGGCTACACCTTC
CDR3 protein: CASSRDRGANYGYTF

clone size: .
J gene: TRBJ1-2
D gene: .
V gene: TRBV6-5
CDR3 DNA: TGTGCCAGCAGTCGAGGGCTGAACTATGGCTACACCTTC
CDR3 protein: CASSRGLNYGYTF

clone size: once
J gene: TRBJ1-6
D gene: TRBD1
V gene: TRBV28
CDR3 DNA: TGTGCCAGCAGTTCGGGACAGGTCCACAATTCACCCCTCCACTTT
CDR3 protein: CASSSGQVHNSPLHF

clone size: .
J gene: TRBJ2-4
D gene: .
V gene: TRBV7-2
CDR3 DNA: TGTGCCAGCAGCCCGGGAGAGACAGCGGCCAAAAACATTCAGTACTTC
CDR3 protein: CASSPGETAAKNIQYF

clone size: .
J gene: TRBJ1-6
D gene: TRBD1
V gene: TRBV9
CDR3 DNA: TGTGCCAGCAGACAGGGGATGAATGATTCACCCCTCCACTTT
CDR3 protein: CASRQGMNDSPLHF

clone size: .
J gene: TRBJ1-2
D gene: TRBD1
V gene: TRBV24-1
CDR3 DNA: TGTGCCACCAGTGATGAAAAGACAGGGGGTTATGGCTACACCTTC
CDR3 protein: CATSDEKTGGYGYTF

clone size: .
J gene: TRBJ1-4
D gene: .
V gene: TRBV5-1
CDR3 DNA: TGCGCCAGCAGCCCGGGAGGGCAAGGACTTGAAAAACTGTTTTTT
CDR3 protein: CASSPGGQGLEKLFF

clone size: .
J gene: TRBJ2-6
D gene: TRBD1
V gene: TRBV9
CDR3 DNA: TGTGCCAGCAGTAGGCCGGGACAGAACCCCTCTGGGGCCAACGTCCTGACTTTC
CDR3 protein: CASSRPGQNPSGANVLTF

clone size: .
J gene: TRBJ1-2
D gene: TRBD1
V gene: TRBV3-1/TRBV3-2
CDR3 DNA: TGTGCCAGCAGCCCAGGGACAGGCCTCTATGGCTACACCTTC
CDR3 protein: CASSPGTGLYGYTF

clone size: .
J gene: TRBJ1-1
D gene: .
V gene: TRBV4-2
CDR3 DNA: TGTGCCAGCAGCCAAACAGGTCCACTTTTGGCTTTCTTT
CDR3 protein: CASSQTGPLLAFF

clone size: .
J gene: TRBJ2-7
D gene: TRBD2
V gene: TRBV29-1
CDR3 DNA: TGCAGCGTTTCGGACGGGGGGATCAAATACCAGTACTTC
CDR3 protein: CSVSDGGIKYQYF

clone size: .
J gene: TRBJ1-4
D gene: .
V gene: TRBV7-2
CDR3 DNA: TGTGCCAGCAGCTTAGGGACAAGCAATGAAAAACTGTTTTTT
CDR3 protein: CASSLGTSNEKLFF

clone size: .
J gene: TRBJ2-1
D gene: TRBD2
V gene: TRBV11-2
CDR3 DNA: TGTGCCAGCAGCTCCCCGGGGGGTGAGCAGTTCTTC
CDR3 protein: CASSSPGGEQFF

clone size: .
J gene: TRBJ1-2
D gene: .
V gene: TRBV5-4
CDR3 DNA: TGTGCCAGCAGCTTGGACAGGGAAAACTATGGCTACACCTTC
CDR3 protein: CASSLDRENYGYTF

clone size: .
J gene: TRBJ1-1
D gene: .
V gene: TRBV3-1/TRBV3-2
CDR3 DNA: TGTGCCAGCAGCCAGGGCGCTGGCTGGACTGAAGCTTTCTTT
CDR3 protein: CASSQGAGWTEAFF

clone size: .
J gene: TRBJ2-1
D gene: TRBD2
V gene: TRBV15
CDR3 DNA: TGTGCCACCGGCCAGACTAGCGGGGTATTTAGGAATGAGCAGTTCTTC
CDR3 protein: CATGQTSGVFRNEQFF

clone size: .
J gene: TRBJ2-3
D gene: TRBD2
V gene: TRBV5-4
CDR3 DNA: TGTGCCAGCAGCTCGACCATACGGGGGGCAGATACGCAGTATTTT
CDR3 protein: CASSSTIRGADTQYF

clone size: .
J gene: TRBJ2-3
D gene: .
V gene: TRBV19
CDR3 DNA: TGTGCCAGTAGTATATACTCCCTAGAGCCGGGAGATACGCAGTATTTT
CDR3 protein: CASSIYSLEPGDTQYF

clone size: .
J gene: TRBJ2-5
D gene: .
V gene: TRBV6-6
CDR3 DNA: TGTGCCAGCAGGGACTTCCTCGTGCCTCAAGAGACCCAGTACTTC
CDR3 protein: CASRDFLVPQETQYF

clone size: .
J gene: TRBJ2-3
D gene: TRBD2
V gene: TRBV7-6
CDR3 DNA: TGTGCCAGCAGCTCAGCGGGGCGCACAGATACGCAGTATTTT
CDR3 protein: CASSSAGRTDTQYF

clone size: .
J gene: TRBJ2-3
D gene: TRBD1
V gene: TRBV7-6
CDR3 DNA: TGTGCCAGCGCGGTACCGGGACAGGGTGTCCCAGATACGCAGTATTTT
CDR3 protein: CASAVPGQGVPDTQYF

clone size: .
J gene: TRBJ1-5
D gene: .
V gene: TRBV6-2/TRBV6-3
CDR3 DNA: TGTGCCAGCAGTTACTCGAGTCTTCGACAGCCCAATCAGCCCCAGCATTTT
CDR3 protein: CASSYSSLRQPNQPQHF

clone size: .
J gene: TRBJ1-2
D gene: .
V gene: TRBV6-5
CDR3 DNA: TGTGCCAGCAGCGGCGGATTCTATGGCTACACCTTC
CDR3 protein: CASSGGFYGYTF